This entry features one T cell receptor (beta chain) sequence. The target antigen is unknown. This record comes from a study of cytomegalovirus exposure and HLA in healthy donors. Study overall: Later, an analysis reported that the 95 to 150 validation repertoires had used the same platform as the 666 first-cohort repertoires.

Study findings and constraints: The authors listed around 150 TCR beta chains as cytomegalovirus-associated. Reports described diagnosis of cytomegalovirus status by the classifier as highly specific and sensitive. In vitro work confirmed that a few CMV-associated chains recognize CMV antigens.

Only in-frame clones appear in the TCRdb table, and some are missing; sequencing was by immunoSEQ multiplex PCR. This sample carries tens of thousands of clones, approximately 94% of them seen once, and the ten largest clones take roughly 1.2%. The sequencing input was PBMCs. The sequence came from a man younger than 30 in good health and CMV-seronegative.

The CDR3: CASSVTGATNYGYTF. The CDR3, as DNA: TGTGCCAGCAGTGTTACAGGGGCTACTAACTATGGCTACACCTTC. The rearrangement joins TRBV6-5 to TRBJ1-2; 7 nucleotides align to TRBD1. The CDR3 runs 15 residues. Germline lookup yields CDR1 MNHEY and CDR2 SVGAGI. Losses at the gene ends were 5 bases for V and 0 bases for J; bases not matched to a gene: 6.